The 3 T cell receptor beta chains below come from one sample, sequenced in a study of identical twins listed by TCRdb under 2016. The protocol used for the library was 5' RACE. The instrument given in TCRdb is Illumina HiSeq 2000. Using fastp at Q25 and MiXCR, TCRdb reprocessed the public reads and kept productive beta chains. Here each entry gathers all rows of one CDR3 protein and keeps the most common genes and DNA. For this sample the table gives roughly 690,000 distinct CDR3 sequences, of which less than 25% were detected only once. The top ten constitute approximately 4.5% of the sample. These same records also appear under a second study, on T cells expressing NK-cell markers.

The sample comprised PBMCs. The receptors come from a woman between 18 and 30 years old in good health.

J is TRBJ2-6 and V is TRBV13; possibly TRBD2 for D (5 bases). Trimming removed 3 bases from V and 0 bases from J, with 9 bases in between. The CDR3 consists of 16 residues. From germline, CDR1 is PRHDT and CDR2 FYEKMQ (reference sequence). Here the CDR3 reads CASSFRRGSGANVLTF. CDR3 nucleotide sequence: TGTGCCAGCAGCTTCAGACGGGGCTCTGGGGCCAACGTCCTGACTTTC.

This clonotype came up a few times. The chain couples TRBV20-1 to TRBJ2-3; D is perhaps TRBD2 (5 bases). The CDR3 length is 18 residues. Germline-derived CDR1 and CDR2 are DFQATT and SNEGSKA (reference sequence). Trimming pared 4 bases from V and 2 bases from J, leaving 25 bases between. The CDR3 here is CSAKHHWQAEGNTDTQYF. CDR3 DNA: TGCAGTGCTAAACATCATTGGCAGGCAGAGGGAAACACAGATACGCAGTATTTT.

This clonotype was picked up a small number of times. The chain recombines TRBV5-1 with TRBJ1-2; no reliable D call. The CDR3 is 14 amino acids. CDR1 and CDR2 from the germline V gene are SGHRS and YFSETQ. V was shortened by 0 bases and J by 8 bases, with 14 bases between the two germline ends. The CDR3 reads CASSLASDTGGYTF. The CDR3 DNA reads TGCGCCAGCAGCTTGGCCTCAGATACCGGCGGCTACACCTTC.